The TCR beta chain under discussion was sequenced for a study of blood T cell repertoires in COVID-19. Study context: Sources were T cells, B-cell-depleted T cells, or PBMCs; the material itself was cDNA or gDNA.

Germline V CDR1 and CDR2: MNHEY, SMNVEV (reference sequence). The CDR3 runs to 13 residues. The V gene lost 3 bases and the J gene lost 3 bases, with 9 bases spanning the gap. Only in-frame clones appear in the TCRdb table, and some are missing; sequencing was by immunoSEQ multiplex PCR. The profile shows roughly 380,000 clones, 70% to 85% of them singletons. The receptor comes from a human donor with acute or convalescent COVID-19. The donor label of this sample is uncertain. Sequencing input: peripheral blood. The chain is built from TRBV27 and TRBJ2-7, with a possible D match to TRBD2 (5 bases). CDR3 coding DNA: TGTGCCAGCAGTTTCTCCGGGGTCTACGAGCAGTACTTC. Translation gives CASSFSGVYEQYF.